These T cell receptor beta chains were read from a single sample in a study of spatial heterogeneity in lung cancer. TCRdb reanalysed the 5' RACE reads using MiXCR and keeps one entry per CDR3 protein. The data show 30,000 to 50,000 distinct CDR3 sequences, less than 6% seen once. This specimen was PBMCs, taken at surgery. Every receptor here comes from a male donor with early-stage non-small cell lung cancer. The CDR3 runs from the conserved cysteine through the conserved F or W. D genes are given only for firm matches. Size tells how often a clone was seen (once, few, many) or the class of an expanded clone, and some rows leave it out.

TGTGCCAGCAGTGTCCAGGATGAAAAACTGTTTTTT | CASSVQDEKLFF | TRBV28 | many | NA | TRBJ1-4
TGTGCCAGCAGCCTTAGTCCGGGGGCAGGAGAGACCCAGTACTTC | CASSLSPGAGETQYF | TRBV4-2 | many | NA | TRBJ2-5
TGTGCCAGCAGTCGGACAGGTCCACAATTAGCAACTAATGAAAAACTGTTTTTT | CASSRTGPQLATNEKLFF | TRBV7-9 | few | TRBD1 | TRBJ1-4
TGCGCCAGCAGCTTGGACAGCCTTTCCTACGAGCAGTACTTC | CASSLDSLSYEQYF | TRBV5-1 | many | NA | TRBJ2-7
TGCAGTGCTAGGAGGCGGGGGAAGGGTCAGCCCCAGCATTTT | CSARRRGKGQPQHF | TRBV20-1 | many | NA | TRBJ1-5
TGTGCCAGCAGCTTCGGACTCGAGAGCTCCTACAATGAGCAGTTCTTC | CASSFGLESSYNEQFF | TRBV5-5 | many | NA | TRBJ2-1
TGTGCCAGCAGTTTGGCGGGACTGGAGACCCAGTACTTC | CASSLAGLETQYF | TRBV28 | NA | NA | TRBJ2-5
TGTGCCAGCAGTCCCCTACCGGGACAGGGGGCCGCCTACGAGCAGTACTTC | CASSPLPGQGAAYEQYF | TRBV6-2/TRBV6-3 | NA | TRBD1 | TRBJ2-7
TGTGCCAGCTCTCGGCCGGGCGGGGGCTCCTACGAGCAGTACTTC | CASSRPGGGSYEQYF | TRBV12-3/TRBV12-4 | NA | TRBD2 | TRBJ2-7
TGCAGCGTTGTGGCAGGGACAGATACGCAGTATTTT | CSVVAGTDTQYF | TRBV29-1 | many | NA | TRBJ2-3
TGTGCCAGCAGCCCGCGGGTGGGGGCGCACGAGCAGTACTTC | CASSPRVGAHEQYF | TRBV11-2 | NA | NA | TRBJ2-7
TGTGCCAGCAGCCAATCTGCGAGGGATACGCAGTATTTT | CASSQSARDTQYF | TRBV5-4 | many | NA | TRBJ2-3
TGCGCCAGCAGCCAAGTTCGGCCTGCAACTAATGAAAAACTGTTTTTT | CASSQVRPATNEKLFF | TRBV4-1 | many | NA | TRBJ1-4
TGCAGTGCTAGACTGACAGGGGGCCTGGAGACCCAGTACTTC | CSARLTGGLETQYF | TRBV20-1 | few | TRBD1 | TRBJ2-5
TGTGCCAGCAGTCTCAGGAGGGATGGCTACACCTTC | CASSLRRDGYTF | TRBV12-3/TRBV12-4 | many | NA | TRBJ1-2
TGTGCCAGCAGCTTAACAGGGAGAGTGGCTTTCTTT | CASSLTGRVAFF | TRBV7-2 | few | NA | TRBJ1-1
TGTGCCAGTACCGACACTGGTGGGACACCCCTCCACTTT | CASTDTGGTPLHF | TRBV19 | many | NA | TRBJ1-6
TGTGCCACCAGCGGGACACACTCCTACGAGCAGTACTTC | CATSGTHSYEQYF | TRBV24-1 | few | NA | TRBJ2-7
TGCGCCAGCAGCCAAGGCATCGAAGGGCGATCCCTCCACTTT | CASSQGIEGRSLHF | TRBV4-1 | NA | NA | TRBJ1-6
TGTGCCAGCAGTTATCGATCAACTTACGAGCAGTACTTC | CASSYRSTYEQYF | TRBV6-5 | many | NA | TRBJ2-7
TGTGCCAGCAGCGGAGGGTCCTTCGAAGCTTTCTTT | CASSGGSFEAFF | TRBV5-4 | many | NA | TRBJ1-1
TGTGCCAGCAGCTTAAGCTTGAGAGGGAGTGAGCAGTTCTTC | CASSLSLRGSEQFF | TRBV7-9 | many | NA | TRBJ2-1
TGTGCCATCAGTGAGCCACAGGGGTCTAGAGGCTACACCTTC | CAISEPQGSRGYTF | TRBV10-3 | NA | TRBD1 | TRBJ1-2
TGTGCCAGCAGTTCTATTGACACTGAAGCTTTCTTT | CASSSIDTEAFF | TRBV28 | few | NA | TRBJ1-1
TGCGCCAGCAGCTTGGCCCATCAGGGGTTCGAGCAGTACTTC | CASSLAHQGFEQYF | TRBV5-1 | few | NA | TRBJ2-7
TGTGCCAGCAGTTACGGAGCGGGGGGGTCCACAGCTACGCAGTATTTT | CASSYGAGGSTATQYF | TRBV12-3/TRBV12-4 | few | TRBD2 | TRBJ2-3
TGTGCCAGCTCACCAACTAGCGCTCAAGAGACCCAGTACTTC | CASSPTSAQETQYF | TRBV18 | NA | TRBD2 | TRBJ2-5
TGTGCCAGCAGCTCGCGACGGTTCCAAGAGACCCAGTACTTC | CASSSRRFQETQYF | TRBV7-2 | NA | NA | TRBJ2-5
TGTGCCAGCACCCGTATGGGAGGGTCCAACGAGCAGTACTTC | CASTRMGGSNEQYF | TRBV27 | many | TRBD2 | TRBJ2-7
TGTGCCAGCAGTTTCCCCCTCTCGGGTTTTATTGGCGGGGGTGCTAGCACAGATACGCAGTATTTT | CASSFPLSGFIGGGASTDTQYF | TRBV28 | many | TRBD2 | TRBJ2-3
TGTGCCAGCAGCTTGACCACCCCGTTCGAGCAGTACTTC | CASSLTTPFEQYF | TRBV5-5 | few | NA | TRBJ2-7
TGCAGTGCTAGAGTGGCCCTCGCGGATACGCAGTATTTT | CSARVALADTQYF | TRBV20-1 | many | NA | TRBJ2-3
TGCGCCACCTCGGACTTCCCCGTGGCAGATACGCAGTATTTT | CATSDFPVADTQYF | TRBV10-2 | few | NA | TRBJ2-3
TGTGCCAGCAGCTTAGGTCACACCGAAACCGGGGAGCTGTTTTTT | CASSLGHTETGELFF | TRBV7-6 | many | NA | TRBJ2-2
TGTGCCAGCAGTTTATTCCTTAGGGCCTACGAGCAGTACTTC | CASSLFLRAYEQYF | TRBV28 | few | NA | TRBJ2-7
TGCAGTGCTAGAGATCCGGCCAGTTTAGATCAGCCCCAGCATTTT | CSARDPASLDQPQHF | TRBV20-1 | many | NA | TRBJ1-5
TGCGCCAGCAGCGGGGGGACGGCCACCTACGAGCAGTACTTC | CASSGGTATYEQYF | TRBV5-1 | many | NA | TRBJ2-7
TGTGCCAGCAGTTGGGACAGGGTGAGCAATCAGCCCCAGCATTTT | CASSWDRVSNQPQHF | TRBV12-3/TRBV12-4 | many | TRBD1 | TRBJ1-5
TGTGCCAGCAGTCTGAGGACAGTAAGCAAAAACATTCAGTACTTC | CASSLRTVSKNIQYF | TRBV28 | many | NA | TRBJ2-4
TGTGCCAGCTCGGAAACGCGGGACACTGAAGCTTTCTTT | CASSETRDTEAFF | TRBV6-1 | few | NA | TRBJ1-1
TGTGCCAGCTCACCGTCGGTAGACACTGAAGCTTTCTTT | CASSPSVDTEAFF | TRBV18 | NA | NA | TRBJ1-1
TGCGCCAGCAGCGCTAGAATGAACACTGAAGCTTTCTTT | CASSARMNTEAFF | TRBV5-1 | NA | NA | TRBJ1-1
TGCGCCAGCAGCCTTGGGACAGGGCGGTCCACAGATACGCAGTATTTT | CASSLGTGRSTDTQYF | TRBV5-1 | many | TRBD1 | TRBJ2-3
TGTGCCAGCAGCTCTAACCTAAGCTACAATCAGCCCCAGCATTTT | CASSSNLSYNQPQHF | TRBV7-9 | many | NA | TRBJ1-5
TGTGCCAGCAGCCCCCCGGGGAACACTGAAGCTTTCTTT | CASSPPGNTEAFF | TRBV6-2/TRBV6-3 | many | NA | TRBJ1-1
TGTGCCAGCATCGGGGCAGCTAACTCCTATAATTCACCCCTCCACTTT | CASIGAANSYNSPLHF | TRBV28 | many | NA | TRBJ1-6
TGCGCCAGCAGCTTGGCGGCGACAGGGAAGATCGGGGAGCTGTTTTTT | CASSLAATGKIGELFF | TRBV5-1 | few | TRBD1 | TRBJ2-2
TGTGCCAGCAGTCGGTCCGGACAGGTGCGAGTAGATACGCAGTATTTT | CASSRSGQVRVDTQYF | TRBV14 | many | TRBD1 | TRBJ2-3
TGTGCCAGCAGTCTTACAGAGACGAATTCACCCCTCCACTTT | CASSLTETNSPLHF | TRBV12-3/TRBV12-4 | many | NA | TRBJ1-6